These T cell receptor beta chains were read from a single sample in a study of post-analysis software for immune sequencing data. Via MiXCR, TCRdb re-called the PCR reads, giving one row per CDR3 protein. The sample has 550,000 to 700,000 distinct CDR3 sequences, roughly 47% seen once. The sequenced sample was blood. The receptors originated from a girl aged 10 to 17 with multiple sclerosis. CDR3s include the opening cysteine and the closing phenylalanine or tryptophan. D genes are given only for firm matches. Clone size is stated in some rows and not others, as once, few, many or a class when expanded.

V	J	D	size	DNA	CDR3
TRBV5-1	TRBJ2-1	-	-	TGCGCCAGCAGCCGTTATCATGAGCAGTTCTTC	CASSRYHEQFF
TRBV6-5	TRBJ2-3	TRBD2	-	TGTGCCAGCACCGAAACGTCGGGGGGGCGAGATACGCAGTATTTT	CASTETSGGRDTQYF
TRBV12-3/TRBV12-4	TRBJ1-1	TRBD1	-	TGTGCCAGCAGTTTAGCCGGACAGGCGAACACTGAAGCTTTCTTT	CASSLAGQANTEAFF
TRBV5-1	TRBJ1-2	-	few	TGCGCCAGCAGCTTATCACCCGGGCAGGCCGTTTATGGCTACACCTTC	CASSLSPGQAVYGYTF
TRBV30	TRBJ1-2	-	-	TGTGCCTGGAGTAGCCAGAGCGGGGATGGCTACACCTTC	CAWSSQSGDGYTF
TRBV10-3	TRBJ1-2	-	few	TGTGCCATCAGTGAGGGGAATGGCTACACCTTC	CAISEGNGYTF
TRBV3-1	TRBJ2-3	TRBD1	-	TGTGCCAGCAGCCAATTAGGAACACAGGCCAGGGGGCCAGATACGCAGTATTTT	CASSQLGTQARGPDTQYF
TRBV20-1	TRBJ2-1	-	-	TGCAGCTTACAGGGTCCCGGCTCCTACAATGAGCAGTTCTTC	CSLQGPGSYNEQFF
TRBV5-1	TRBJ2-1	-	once	TGCGCCAGCAGCTACACAGTAGGGCCCGAGCAGTTCTTC	CASSYTVGPEQFF
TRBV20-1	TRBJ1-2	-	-	TGCAGTGCTAGTATGGCGGGGGAAGGCTACACCTTC	CSASMAGEGYTF
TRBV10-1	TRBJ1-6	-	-	TGCGCCAGCACCGACCTCCTAGGATCACCCCTCCACTTT	CASTDLLGSPLHF
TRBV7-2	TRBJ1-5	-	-	TGTGCCAGCAGCTTAGCGCATCCCTTGCCCCAGCATTTT	CASSLAHPLPQHF
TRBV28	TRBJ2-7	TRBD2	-	TGTGCCAGCAGAACGGGCGGGTTAGCGGGAGGAAGCGAGCAGTACTTC	CASRTGGLAGGSEQYF
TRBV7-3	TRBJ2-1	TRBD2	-	TGTGCCAGCAGCTTAGTCAGCGGGGGGGCCAATGAGCAGTTCTTC	CASSLVSGGANEQFF
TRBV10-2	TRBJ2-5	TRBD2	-	TGCGCCAGCAGTGAAGGAGGACTAGCGCTTCAAGAGACCCAGTACTTC	CASSEGGLALQETQYF
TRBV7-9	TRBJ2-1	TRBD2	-	TGTGCCAGCAGCCCTACTGTGGGACTAGCGGACTACAATGAGCAGTTCTTC	CASSPTVGLADYNEQFF
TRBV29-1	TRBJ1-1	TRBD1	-	TGCAGCGTCTACACAGGGGGCGAGAACACTGAAGCTTTCTTT	CSVYTGGENTEAFF
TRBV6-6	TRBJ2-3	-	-	TGTGCCTCCGGGGGAGGGGGAGAAGATACGCAGTATTTT	CASGGGGEDTQYF
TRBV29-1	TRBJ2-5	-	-	TGCAGCGTTGCGGGGCCGGGGGAGACCCAGTACTTC	CSVAGPGETQYF
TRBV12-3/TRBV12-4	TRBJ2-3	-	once	TGTGCCAGCAGGCTGGGGGGAGATGCGCAGTATTTT	CASRLGGDAQYF
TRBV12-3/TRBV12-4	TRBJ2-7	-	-	TGTGCCAGCAGTCGTGGGGACAAACTCAGGGAACCCTACGAGCAGTACTTC	CASSRGDKLREPYEQYF
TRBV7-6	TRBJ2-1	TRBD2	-	TGTGCCAGCGGAGCGGGGGGGCCTATTGAGCAGTTCTTC	CASGAGGPIEQFF
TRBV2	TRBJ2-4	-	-	TGTGCCAGCAGTGAAGATTCGTTTTTAGCCAAAAACATTCAGTACTTC	CASSEDSFLAKNIQYF
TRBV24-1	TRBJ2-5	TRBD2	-	TGTGCCACCAGTGATCCTCCAACTAGCGGCCAAGAGACCCAGTACTTC	CATSDPPTSGQETQYF
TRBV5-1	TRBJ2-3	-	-	TGCGCCAGCAGCTTGGAAGGACTATCTAGCACAGATACGCAGTATTTT	CASSLEGLSSTDTQYF